This T cell receptor beta chain originates from a study of OX40 agonist ivuxolimab in advanced cancers. Turning to the study itself: Partial responses were observed in three patients, of whom one had hepatocellular carcinoma and two had cutaneous melanoma.

CDR3 length equals 13 residues. Per the germline V gene, CDR1 is MNHEY and CDR2 is SMNVEV (reference sequence). V lost 4 bases to trimming and J lost 4 bases, with 10 bases between them. Data came from immunoSEQ multiplex PCR; TCRdb stores just in-frame clones and leaves some out. The sample consists of tens of thousands of clones, around 90% of them appearing once. Study observations and caveats: Those patients achieving a partial response at 0.1-3.0 mg/kg showed among the lowest clonal expansion.

Concerning this clone: What it binds is unknown.

The J gene is TRBJ1-2, the V gene TRBV27, with D unresolved. The sequenced sample was CD4+ or CD8+ T cells sorted from blood, obtained in a trial of the OX40 agonist ivuxolimab. The clonotype originates from an adult with an advanced solid tumor such as melanoma, head and neck, liver or kidney cancer. The chain's CDR3 is CASSSSPVYGYTF. The CDR3 DNA reads as TGTGCCAGCAGTTCTTCCCCGGTCTATGGCTACACCTTC.